A single sample gave rise to the 10 T cell receptor beta chains below, sequenced in a study of blood T cell repertoires in COVID-19. Here immunoSEQ multiplex PCR was the method, and the copy in TCRdb shows in-frame clones only, minus some. This sample has some 120,000 clones; about four fifths occur once, and the top ten carry roughly 15%. The source material was peripheral blood. These receptors were obtained from a woman between 45 and 60 years old with acute or convalescent COVID-19.

In DNA, the CDR3 is TGTGCCAGCAGTACTCGGTCCAACACTGAAGCTTTCTTT. Translation gives CASSTRSNTEAFF. The chain uses TRBV2 and TRBJ1-1; no firm D call. From germline, CDR1 is SNHLY and CDR2 FYNNEI. Trimming left V 5 bases short and J 2 bases short, with 9 bases between. This CDR3 region has 13 residues.

V gene TRBV5-1 combines with J gene TRBJ2-7; 13 nucleotides agree with TRBD2. Germline V gene sequence: CDR1 SGHRS, CDR2 YFSETQ. The V segment lost 3 bases and the J segment 4 bases; nucleotides outside the gene matches: 7. The CDR3 is made up of 16 amino acids. The CDR3 is CASSSPTSGGSYEQYF. CDR3 DNA: TGCGCCAGCAGCTCGCCGACTAGCGGGGGGTCGTACGAGCAGTACTTC.

The V gene is TRBV28, the J gene TRBJ2-1, with TRBD1 identical over 11 bases. CDR1 is MDHEN and CDR2 is SYDVKM in the germline V gene. CDR3 size: 15 residues. Trimming cost V 5 bases and J 6 bases; bases outside gene matches: 6. CDR3 residues: CASSLPGTGGNEQFF. CDR3 DNA: TGTGCCAGCAGTCTTCCCGGGACAGGGGGCAATGAGCAGTTCTTC.

This rearrangement joins TRBV5-1 to TRBJ1-3; tentative D call: TRBD1 (6 bases). The CDR3 covers 16 residues. Per germline, CDR1 SGHRS and CDR2 YFSETQ. V lost 0 bases and J 0 bases, leaving 10 bases between the germline ends. CDR3 nucleotide sequence: TGCGCCAGCAGCTTGGGACAGGTGAACTCTGGAAACACCATATATTTT. Residues: CASSLGQVNSGNTIYF.

The V call is TRBV6-5, the J call TRBJ2-1; 9 bases align to TRBD1. The J segment lost 7 bases and the V segment lost 6 bases, leaving 10 bases of the junction unmatched. Germline V gene sequence: CDR1 MNHEY, CDR2 SVGAGI. CDR3 size: 15 residues. CDR3 region: CASRATGTGWNEQFF. The CDR3 coding sequence is TGTGCCAGCAGAGCTACCGGGACAGGGTGGAATGAGCAGTTCTTC.

This chain uses TRBV9 with TRBJ2-1, with D possibly being TRBD1 (5 bases). The CDR3 has 17 amino acids. Germline-derived CDR1 and CDR2 are SGDLS and YYNGEE. Trimming pared 0 bases from V and 3 bases from J, leaving 16 bases between. Here the CDR3 DNA reads TGTGCCAGCAGCGTAGAGCTCCGACAGCGAAACTACAATGAGCAGTTCTTC. This gives the protein CASSVELRQRNYNEQFF.

The gene calls are TRBV19 and TRBJ1-1; D remains unclear. Trimming removed 3 bases at V and 3 bases at J, with 8 bases between. CDR1 is LNHDA, CDR2 SQIVND, per germline (reference sequence). The length of the CDR3 is 13 residues. The CDR3, as DNA: TGTGCCAGTAGTATTGCGGTTGACACTGAAGCTTTCTTT. Its translation is CASSIAVDTEAFF.

The chain has TRBV3-1 (or the pseudogene TRBV3-2) and TRBJ2-4; perhaps TRBD1 as D (6 bases). In germline, CDR1 is LGHDT, CDR2 YNNKEL (reference sequence). Trimming left V 2 bases short and J 6 bases short, with 14 bases between. The CDR3 spans 15 residues. The CDR3 region is CASSQQGLVGNIQYF. The CDR3 nucleotides read TGTGCCAGCAGCCAACAGGGGCTCGTGGGAAACATTCAGTACTTC.

The chain carries TRBV19 and TRBJ1-1; TRBD1 matches 7 bases. V trimming: 3 bases; J trimming: 5 bases; junction bases outside the gene matches: 6. Germline V lookup: CDR1 LNHDA, CDR2 SQIVND (reference sequence). CDR3 length: 14 residues. The CDR3 coding sequence is TGTGCCAGTAGTATTGTACAGGGGAGAACTGAAGCTTTCTTT. It translates to CASSIVQGRTEAFF. Full variable domain (missing parts from reference TRBV19 and TRBJ1-1): DGGITQSPKYLFRKEGQNVTLSCEQNLNHDAMYWYRQDPGQGLRLIYYSQIVNDFQKGDIAEGYSVSREKKESFPLTVTSAQKNPTAFYLCASSIVQGRTEAFFGQGTRLTVV.

The chain recombines TRBV6-1 with TRBJ1-5, with 7 positions matching TRBD1. The CDR3 is made up of 14 amino acids. From germline, CDR1 is MNHNS and CDR2 SASEGT. J lost 4 bases, V lost 3 bases, and 3 bases had no gene match. As DNA, the CDR3 is TGTGCCAGCAGTGACAGGGGGGAGAATCAGCCCCAGCATTTT. Its protein product is CASSDRGENQPQHF.